These T cell receptor beta chains were read from a single sample in a study of beta chain features in type 1 diabetes. Data came from immunoSEQ multiplex PCR; TCRdb stores just in-frame clones and leaves some out. The sample lists some 200,000 clones, more than 15% occurring once. The sequencing input was naive CD4+ T cells from blood. These TCRs come from a man aged 25 to 40 with type 1 diabetes. CDR3s include the opening cysteine and the closing phenylalanine or tryptophan. The D gene is left open where the match is weak. Not all rows give a size; the values are once, few, many and, for expanded clones, a class.

D,J,V,size,DNA,CDR3
.,TRBJ2-5,TRBV20-1,few,TGCAGTGCTCGGACGGGAGAGACCCAGTACTTC,CSARTGETQYF
.,TRBJ2-7,TRBV21-1,.,TGTGCCAGCAGCAAAGCCAGGGTGCACGAGCAGTACTTC,CASSKARVHEQYF
.,TRBJ2-5,TRBV23-1,few,TGCGCCAGCAGTCAATCGCATCGTCACCAAGAGACCCAGTACTTC,CASSQSHRHQETQYF
.,TRBJ2-1,TRBV18,few,TGTGCCAGCTGGAGGGGAGGTCCCTCCTACAATGAGCAGTTCTTC,CASWRGGPSYNEQFF
TRBD1,TRBJ1-3,TRBV9,.,TGTGCCAGCAGCGCCCCGGGACAGGGCTCTGGAAACACCATATATTTT,CASSAPGQGSGNTIYF
.,TRBJ1-5,TRBV7-2,.,TGTGCCAGCAGCTTAGTGGGGAATCAGCCCCAGCATTTT,CASSLVGNQPQHF
TRBD1,TRBJ2-3,TRBV20-1,few,TGCAGTGCGACCGGGACAGGGACGCAGTATTTT,CSATGTGTQYF
.,TRBJ2-1,TRBV6-5,few,TGTGCCAGCTCCCCAGGGAGCTCCTACAATGAGCAGTTCTTC,CASSPGSSYNEQFF
.,TRBJ2-7,TRBV28,.,TGTGCCAGCAGTTCCCCAGGTTTTTCCTACGAGCAGTACTTC,CASSSPGFSYEQYF
.,TRBJ1-1,TRBV15,.,TGTGCCACCAGCAGACAGGGTGAAGCTTTCTTT,CATSRQGEAFF
.,TRBJ1-5,TRBV15,.,TGTGCCACCAGCAGAGATAGTCAGCCCCAGCATTTT,CATSRDSQPQHF
.,TRBJ1-2,TRBV7-2,few,TGTGCCAGCAGCTTAGGGACCGACTTAGGTGGCTACACCTTC,CASSLGTDLGGYTF
.,TRBJ2-5,TRBV5-1,few,TGCGCCAGCAGCTCCCCCGAGAGACAAGAGACCCAGTACTTC,CASSSPERQETQYF
TRBD1,TRBJ1-2,TRBV29-1,.,TGCAGCGCCGGGACAGGGAACTATGGCTACACCTTC,CSAGTGNYGYTF
.,TRBJ2-5,TRBV2,few,TGTGCCAGCAGTGACACCCTGTACCAAGAGACCCAGTACTTC,CASSDTLYQETQYF
TRBD1,TRBJ2-7,TRBV5-4,.,TGTGCCAGCAGCCTTGCCGGGACAGCTTCCTACGAGCAGTACTTC,CASSLAGTASYEQYF
TRBD2,TRBJ2-2,TRBV2,.,TGTGCCAGCAACAAGGCGGGAGGAACCGGGGAGCTGTTTTTT,CASNKAGGTGELFF
.,TRBJ1-1,TRBV30,.,TGTGCCTGGAGTGACATAGGGGGGACTGAAGCTTTCTTT,CAWSDIGGTEAFF
.,TRBJ2-7,TRBV2,.,TGTGCCAGCAGTGAATTCGGAGTTCTGGGAACGAAAGGTCGAGAGCAGTACTTC,CASSEFGVLGTKGREQYF
.,TRBJ1-1,TRBV20-1,.,TGCAGCCTCTCCGGGGTAGAAGCTTTCTTT,CSLSGVEAFF
.,TRBJ2-5,TRBV7-6,few,TGTGCCAGCAGCCCGGGACCCCGGCGAGAGACCCAGTACTTC,CASSPGPRRETQYF
.,TRBJ1-3,TRBV29-1,few,TGCAGCGTCTCAAGTTCGGGAAACACCATATATTTT,CSVSSSGNTIYF
.,TRBJ1-2,TRBV30,few,TGTGCCTGGAGCCGAGAAAACTATGGCTACACCTTC,CAWSRENYGYTF
.,TRBJ2-5,TRBV7-9,.,TGTGCCAGCAGCTTGGCACCTCAAGAGACCCAGTACTTC,CASSLAPQETQYF
.,TRBJ1-1,TRBV19,.,TGTGCCAGTAGTGTCAAAGACAGAGGGAACACTGAAGCTTTCTTT,CASSVKDRGNTEAFF
TRBD1,TRBJ1-1,TRBV29-1,few,TGCAGCGTTCGGGACAGGGGGACGAACACTGAAGCTTTCTTT,CSVRDRGTNTEAFF
.,TRBJ2-4,TRBV30,.,TGTGCCTGGAGTGTACCCCCACCAGTCTCAGCCAAAAACATTCAGTACTTC,CAWSVPPPVSAKNIQYF
TRBD1,TRBJ1-2,TRBV9,.,TGTGCCAGCAGCGTGGCGACAGGGGATATCGGCTACACCTTC,CASSVATGDIGYTF
.,TRBJ2-3,TRBV10-3,few,TGTGCCATCAGTGATCCAGGGAAGTATACAGATACGCAGTATTTT,CAISDPGKYTDTQYF
TRBD2,TRBJ2-1,TRBV7-8,.,TGTGCCAGCAGCCAGACTAGCAGGATCTCCTACAATGAGCAGTTCTTC,CASSQTSRISYNEQFF
.,TRBJ1-4,TRBV30,.,TGTGCCTGGAGTGAGAATGAAAAACTGTTTTTT,CAWSENEKLFF
TRBD1,TRBJ2-1,TRBV18,few,TGTGCCAGCTCACCGGGTTCCGGACAGGCGTCATGGGGCTCCTACAATGAGCAGTTCTTC,CASSPGSGQASWGSYNEQFF
TRBD2,TRBJ2-1,TRBV18,.,TGTGCCAGCTCACCGGGGACTAGCGAGTACAATGAGCAGTTCTTC,CASSPGTSEYNEQFF
TRBD2,TRBJ2-1,TRBV30,few,TGTGCCTGGAGAAGGGGGCGGGAGGGCCAGGGTGAGCAGTTCTTC,CAWRRGREGQGEQFF
TRBD1,TRBJ2-5,TRBV19,few,TGTGCCAGTAGGGCCGGGACAGGGGGCCAAGAGACCCAGTACTTC,CASRAGTGGQETQYF
TRBD2,TRBJ2-1,TRBV11-2,few,TGTGCCAGCAGCTTGGCCGGGAGGGCCGGGAACAATGAGCAGTTCTTC,CASSLAGRAGNNEQFF
.,TRBJ2-7,TRBV28,.,TGTGCCAGCAGGGGTCACGAGCAGTACTTC,CASRGHEQYF
.,TRBJ2-7,TRBV5-1,.,TGCGCCAGCAGCTTGTCTACAGGGAGCTCCTACGAGCAGTACTTC,CASSLSTGSSYEQYF
.,TRBJ2-1,TRBV7-9,.,TGTGCCAGCAGCCCGTACAGGCAAACGGCCTACAATGAGCAGTTCTTC,CASSPYRQTAYNEQFF
.,TRBJ1-1,TRBV6-5,few,TGTGCCAGCAGCCGGACCAACACTGAAGCTTTCTTT,CASSRTNTEAFF